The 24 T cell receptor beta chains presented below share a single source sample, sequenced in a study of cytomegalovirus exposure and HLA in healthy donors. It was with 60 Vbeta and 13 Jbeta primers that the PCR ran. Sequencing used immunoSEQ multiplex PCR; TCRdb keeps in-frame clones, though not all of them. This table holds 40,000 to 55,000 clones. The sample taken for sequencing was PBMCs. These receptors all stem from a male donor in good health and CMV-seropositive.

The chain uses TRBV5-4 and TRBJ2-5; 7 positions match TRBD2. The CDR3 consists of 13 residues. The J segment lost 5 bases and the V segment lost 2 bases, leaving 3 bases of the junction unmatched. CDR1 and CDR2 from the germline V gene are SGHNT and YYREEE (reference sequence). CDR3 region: CASSFPGGETQYF. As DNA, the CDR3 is TGTGCCAGCAGCTTTCCCGGGGGGGAGACCCAGTACTTC.

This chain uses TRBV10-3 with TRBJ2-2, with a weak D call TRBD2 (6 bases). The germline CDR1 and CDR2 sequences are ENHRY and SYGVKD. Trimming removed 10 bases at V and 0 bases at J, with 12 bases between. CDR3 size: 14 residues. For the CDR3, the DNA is TGTGCCAGCGCCGGGACTCCGAACACCGGGGAGCTGTTTTTT. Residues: CASAGTPNTGELFF.

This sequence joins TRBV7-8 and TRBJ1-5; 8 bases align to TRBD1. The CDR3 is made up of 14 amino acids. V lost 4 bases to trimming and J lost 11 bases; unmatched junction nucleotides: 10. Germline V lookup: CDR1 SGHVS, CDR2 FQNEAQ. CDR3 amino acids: CASSSGTGPDSQHF. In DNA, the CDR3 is TGTGCCAGCAGCTCCGGGACAGGACCTGATTCCCAGCATTTT. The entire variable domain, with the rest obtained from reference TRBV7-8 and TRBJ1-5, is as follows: GAGVSQSPRYKVAKRGQDVALRCDPISGHVSLFWYQQALGQGPEFLTYFQNEAQLDKSGLPSDRFFAERPEGSVSTLKIQRTQQEDSAVYLCASSSGTGPDSQHFGDGTRLSIL.

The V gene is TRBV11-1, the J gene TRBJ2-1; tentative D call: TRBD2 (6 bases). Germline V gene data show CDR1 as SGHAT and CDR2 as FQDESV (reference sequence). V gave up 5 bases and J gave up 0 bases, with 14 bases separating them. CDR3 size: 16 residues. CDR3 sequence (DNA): TGTGCCAGCAGCATCGGTGGGGGGTTCTCCTACAATGAGCAGTTCTTC. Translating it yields CASSIGGGFSYNEQFF.

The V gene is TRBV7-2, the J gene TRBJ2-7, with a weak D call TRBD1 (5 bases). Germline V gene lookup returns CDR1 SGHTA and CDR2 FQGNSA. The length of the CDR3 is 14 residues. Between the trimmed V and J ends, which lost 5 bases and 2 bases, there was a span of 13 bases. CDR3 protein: CASSPGHLTYEQYF. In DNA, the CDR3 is TGTGCCAGCAGCCCCGGACACCTAACCTACGAGCAGTACTTC.

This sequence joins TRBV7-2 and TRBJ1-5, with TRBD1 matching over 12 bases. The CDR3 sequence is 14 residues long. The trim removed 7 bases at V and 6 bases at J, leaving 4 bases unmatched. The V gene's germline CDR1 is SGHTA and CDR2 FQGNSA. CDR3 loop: CASTGTGGTQPQHF. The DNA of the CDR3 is TGTGCCAGCACCGGGACAGGGGGCACTCAGCCCCAGCATTTT.

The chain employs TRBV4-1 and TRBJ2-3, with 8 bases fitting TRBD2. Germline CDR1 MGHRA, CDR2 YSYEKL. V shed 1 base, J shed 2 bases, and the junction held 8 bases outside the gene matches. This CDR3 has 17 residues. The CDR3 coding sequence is TGCGCCAGCAGCCAAGCGGCGGGGGGCCCGCTCACAGATACGCAGTATTTT. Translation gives CASSQAAGGPLTDTQYF.

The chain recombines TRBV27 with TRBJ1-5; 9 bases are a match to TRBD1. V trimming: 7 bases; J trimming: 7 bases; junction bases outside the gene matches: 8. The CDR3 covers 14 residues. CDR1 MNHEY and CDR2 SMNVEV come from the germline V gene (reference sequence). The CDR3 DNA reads TGTGCCAGCATCACGACAGGGGGAGGGCAGCCCCAGCATTTT. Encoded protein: CASITTGGGQPQHF.

CDR3 in amino acids: CASSAPGGSGANVLTF. The DNA of the CDR3 is TGTGCCAGTAGTGCCCCCGGAGGATCTGGGGCCAACGTCCTGACTTTC. J is TRBJ2-6 and V is TRBV19; the D gene is possibly TRBD2 (5 bases). This CDR3 is built from 16 residues. Trimming left V 5 bases short and J 1 base short, with 12 bases between. Germline V gene data show CDR1 as LNHDA and CDR2 as SQIVND (reference sequence). Using reference TRBV19 and TRBJ2-6 for the parts outside the CDR3, the full variable domain is DGGITQSPKYLFRKEGQNVTLSCEQNLNHDAMYWYRQDPGQGLRLIYYSQIVNDFQKGDIAEGYSVSREKKESFPLTVTSAQKNPTAFYLCASSAPGGSGANVLTFGAGSRLTVL.

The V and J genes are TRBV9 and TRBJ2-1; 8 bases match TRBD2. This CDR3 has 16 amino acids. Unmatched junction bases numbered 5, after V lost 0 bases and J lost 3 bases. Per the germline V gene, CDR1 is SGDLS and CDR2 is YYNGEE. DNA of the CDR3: TGTGCCAGCAGCGTAGGCCGGGGGGGTGACTACAATGAGCAGTTCTTC. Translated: CASSVGRGGDYNEQFF.

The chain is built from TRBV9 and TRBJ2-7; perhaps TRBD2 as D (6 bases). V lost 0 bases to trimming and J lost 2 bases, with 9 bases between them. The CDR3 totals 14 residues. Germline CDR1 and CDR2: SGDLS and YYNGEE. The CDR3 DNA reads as TGTGCCAGCAGCGTAGGCGGGGACGCCTACGAGCAGTACTTC. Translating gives CASSVGGDAYEQYF.

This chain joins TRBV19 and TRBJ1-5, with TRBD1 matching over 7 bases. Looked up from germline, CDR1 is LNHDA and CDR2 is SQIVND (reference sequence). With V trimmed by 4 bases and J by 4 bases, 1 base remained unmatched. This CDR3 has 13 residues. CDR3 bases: TGTGCCAGTAGTAGGGACAGAAATCAGCCCCAGCATTTT. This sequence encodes CASSRDRNQPQHF. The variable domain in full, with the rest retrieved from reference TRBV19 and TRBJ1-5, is DGGITQSPKYLFRKEGQNVTLSCEQNLNHDAMYWYRQDPGQGLRLIYYSQIVNDFQKGDIAEGYSVSREKKESFPLTVTSAQKNPTAFYLCASSRDRNQPQHFGDGTRLSIL.

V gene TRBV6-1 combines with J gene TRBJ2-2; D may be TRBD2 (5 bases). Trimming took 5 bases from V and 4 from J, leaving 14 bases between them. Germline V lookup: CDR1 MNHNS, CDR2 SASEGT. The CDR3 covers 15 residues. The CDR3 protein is CASSRTLAGTGELFF. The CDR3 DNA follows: TGTGCCAGCAGTAGAACCCTAGCCGGCACCGGGGAGCTGTTTTTT.

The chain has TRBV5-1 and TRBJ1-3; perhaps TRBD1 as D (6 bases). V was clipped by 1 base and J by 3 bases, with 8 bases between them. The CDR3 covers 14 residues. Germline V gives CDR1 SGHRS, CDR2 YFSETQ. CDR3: CASSLQGLGNTIYF. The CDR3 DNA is TGCGCCAGCAGCTTGCAGGGGCTTGGAAACACCATATATTTT.

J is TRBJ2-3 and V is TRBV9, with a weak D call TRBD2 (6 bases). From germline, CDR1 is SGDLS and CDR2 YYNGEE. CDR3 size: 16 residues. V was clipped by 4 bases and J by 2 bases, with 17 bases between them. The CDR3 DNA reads TGTGCCAGCAGCTTTCCTGGGGGGACGAACACAGATACGCAGTATTTT. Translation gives CASSFPGGTNTDTQYF.

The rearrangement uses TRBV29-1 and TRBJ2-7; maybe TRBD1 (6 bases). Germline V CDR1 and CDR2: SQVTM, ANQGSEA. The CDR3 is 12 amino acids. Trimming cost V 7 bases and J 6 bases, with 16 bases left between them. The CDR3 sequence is CSAVTGLREQYF. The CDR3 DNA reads TGCAGCGCCGTAACAGGGTTGCGCGAGCAGTACTTC.

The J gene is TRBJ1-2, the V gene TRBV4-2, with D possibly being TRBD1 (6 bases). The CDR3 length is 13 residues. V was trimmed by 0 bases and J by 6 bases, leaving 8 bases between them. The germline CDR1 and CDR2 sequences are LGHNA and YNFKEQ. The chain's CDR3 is CASSQDRGDGYTF. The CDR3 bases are TGTGCCAGCAGCCAAGACAGGGGCGATGGCTACACCTTC.

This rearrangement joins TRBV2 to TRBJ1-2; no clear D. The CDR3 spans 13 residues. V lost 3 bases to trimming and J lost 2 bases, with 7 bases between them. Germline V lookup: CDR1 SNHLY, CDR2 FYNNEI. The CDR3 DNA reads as TGTGCCAGCAGTGAGGGCCGGAACTATGGCTACACCTTC. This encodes CASSEGRNYGYTF.

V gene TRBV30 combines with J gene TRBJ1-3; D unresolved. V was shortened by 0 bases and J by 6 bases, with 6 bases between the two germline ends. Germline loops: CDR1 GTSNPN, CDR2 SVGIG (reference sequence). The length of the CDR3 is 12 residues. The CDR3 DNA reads TGTGCCTGGAGTGTACATACAAACACCATATATTTT. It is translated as CAWSVHTNTIYF.

The CDR3 protein is CASSLASVEQFF. CDR3 nucleotides: TGTGCCAGCAGCTTGGCGTCGGTTGAGCAGTTCTTC. The J gene is TRBJ2-1, the V gene TRBV5-4; D is undetermined. The CDR3 consists of 12 residues. V lost 0 bases, J lost 9 bases, and 7 bases lay in between. Germline V lookup: CDR1 SGHNT, CDR2 YYREEE (reference sequence).

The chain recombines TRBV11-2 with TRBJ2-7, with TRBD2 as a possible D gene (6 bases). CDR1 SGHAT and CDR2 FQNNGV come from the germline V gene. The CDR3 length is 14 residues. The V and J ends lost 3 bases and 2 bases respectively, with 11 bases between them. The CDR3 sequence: CASSLVRGPYEQYF. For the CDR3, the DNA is TGTGCCAGCAGCTTGGTGCGGGGCCCCTACGAGCAGTACTTC.

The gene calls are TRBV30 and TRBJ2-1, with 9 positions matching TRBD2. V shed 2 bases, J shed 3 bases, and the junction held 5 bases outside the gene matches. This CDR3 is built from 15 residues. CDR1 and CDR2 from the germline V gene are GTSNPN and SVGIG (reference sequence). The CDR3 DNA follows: TGTGCCTGGAGTCTGACTAGCGGAATCTACAATGAGCAGTTCTTC. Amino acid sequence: CAWSLTSGIYNEQFF.

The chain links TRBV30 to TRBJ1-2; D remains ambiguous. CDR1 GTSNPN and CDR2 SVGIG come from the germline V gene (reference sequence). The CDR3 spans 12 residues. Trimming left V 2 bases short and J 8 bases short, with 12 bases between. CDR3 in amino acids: CAWSRFTEGYTF. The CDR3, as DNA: TGTGCCTGGAGTCGGTTTACGGAGGGCTACACCTTC.

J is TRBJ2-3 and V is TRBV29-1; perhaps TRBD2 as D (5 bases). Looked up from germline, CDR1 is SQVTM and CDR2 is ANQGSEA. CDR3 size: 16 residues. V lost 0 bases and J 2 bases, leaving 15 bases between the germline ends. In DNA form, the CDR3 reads TGCAGCGTTGAAGACAATGAGGGTGCCCTCACAGATACGCAGTATTTT. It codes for CSVEDNEGALTDTQYF.